Shown below are 28 T cell receptor beta chains from a single sample sequenced in a study of blood T cells in healthy people across ages. Through a sample-barcoded 5' primer and a J-beta primer mix, a second PCR was run for roughly 6 to 11 cycles. TCRdb re-called the 5' RACE reads through MiXCR, storing one row per CDR3 protein. The profile shows around 2 million distinct CDR3 sequences, about two fifths of them singletons. The sample comprised blood. The origin of the receptors is a human donor in good health.

This clonotype has a handful of counts. The gene calls are TRBV10-3 and TRBJ2-7; 7 nucleotides align to TRBD1. Trimming cost V 2 bases and J 5 bases; bases outside gene matches: 9. Germline values: CDR1 ENHRY, CDR2 SYGVKD. The CDR3 contains 15 residues. The CDR3 spells CAISEPMTGIDEQYF. The DNA for the CDR3 is TGTGCCATCAGTGAGCCGATGACAGGGATCGACGAGCAGTACTTC.

Concerning this clonotype itself: At one boundary the junction diverges from the germline segment, which might be a read error. The CDR3 is CSVEGTGARGANVRTF. CDR3 bases: TGCAGCGTTGAAGGGACAGGGGCGCGCGGGGCCAACGTCCGGACTTTC. The chain has TRBV29-1 and TRBJ2-6, with TRBD1 matching 9 bases. Germline values: CDR1 SQVTM, CDR2 ANQGSEA. The length of the CDR3 is 16 residues.

This clonotype was recorded a few times. The gene calls are TRBV12-3 or TRBV12-4 and TRBJ2-1; D perhaps matches TRBD1 (5 bases). V lost 4 bases to trimming and J lost 3 bases, with 10 bases between them. This CDR3 spans 14 amino acids. The CDR3 loop is CASSYQGIYNEQFF. Here the CDR3 DNA reads TGTGCCAGCAGTTACCAGGGTATCTACAATGAGCAGTTCTTC.

The rearrangement links TRBV27 to TRBJ2-1, with TRBD1 matching over 7 bases. V trimming: 10 bases; J trimming: 4 bases; junction bases outside the gene matches: 10. The CDR3 runs 14 residues. Germline values: CDR1 MNHEY, CDR2 SMNVEV (reference sequence). The CDR3 protein is CATTSRDSYNEQFF. The CDR3 bases are TGTGCCACTACCTCCCGGGACAGTTACAATGAGCAGTTCTTC.

The genes are TRBV14 and TRBJ1-2; TRBD1 might be the D (5 bases). The germline V gene encodes CDR1 SGHDN and CDR2 FVKESK. Trimming removed 4 bases at V and 1 base at J, with 10 bases between. This CDR3 spans 14 amino acids. CDR3 loop: CASSRGAINYGYTF. The CDR3 nucleotides are TGTGCCAGCAGCCGAGGGGCGATTAACTATGGCTACACCTTC.

This chain joins TRBV11-2 and TRBJ2-1, with TRBD1 matching 7 bases. The CDR3 runs to 14 residues. The germline V gene encodes CDR1 SGHAT and CDR2 FQNNGV. The V gene end was trimmed by 5 bases and the J gene end by 10 bases; junction bases not matched to a gene: 11. The chain's CDR3 is CASSPMDRNQEQFF. CDR3 DNA: TGTGCCAGCAGCCCAATGGACAGGAATCAGGAGCAGTTCTTC.

The chain uses TRBV5-1 and TRBJ2-3; D gene unclear. The CDR3 consists of 13 residues. Germline V gene sequence: CDR1 SGHRS, CDR2 YFSETQ. V lost 0 bases and J 6 bases, leaving 8 bases between the germline ends. The CDR3 DNA reads TGCGCCAGCAGCTTGGGGATAAAGGATACGCAGTATTTT. The encoded protein is CASSLGIKDTQYF.

The chain links TRBV5-1 to TRBJ2-7; 11 nucleotides match TRBD2. V lost 4 bases and J lost 6; bases outside the gene matches: 6. CDR1 is SGHRS, CDR2 YFSETQ, per germline. The CDR3 loop spans 14 amino acids. In nucleotides, the CDR3 is TGCGCCAGCAGCCCGGCGGGACTAGCGGTCGAGCAGTACTTC. It codes for CASSPAGLAVEQYF.

V gene TRBV28 combines with J gene TRBJ2-1, with 7 bases aligning to TRBD1. This CDR3 comprises 15 residues. J lost 8 bases, V lost 3 bases, and 10 bases had no gene match. Per the germline V gene, CDR1 is MDHEN and CDR2 is SYDVKM. The CDR3 loop is CASSFPPGQGDEQFF. CDR3 DNA: TGTGCCAGCAGTTTCCCCCCTGGGCAGGGGGATGAGCAGTTCTTC.

The chain combines TRBV5-1 with TRBJ2-5, with D possibly TRBD2 on 5 matching bases. CDR3 length: 16 amino acids. The V end was cut by 4 bases, the J end by 2 bases, with 18 bases between. Per the germline V gene, CDR1 is SGHRS and CDR2 is YFSETQ. CDR3 DNA: TGCGCCAGCAGCCTAGGAGGTACCCAACCTCAAGAGACCCAGTACTTC. Protein sequence: CASSLGGTQPQETQYF.

A few counts support this clonotype. The J gene is TRBJ1-2, the V gene TRBV4-1; D may be TRBD1 (5 bases). V lost 2 bases and J lost 5, with 9 bases in between. CDR1 and CDR2 from the germline V gene are MGHRA and YSYEKL. The CDR3 runs 13 residues. The CDR3, as DNA: TGCGCCAGCAGCCAAACTTGGGGGTATGGCTACACCTTC. This gives the protein CASSQTWGYGYTF.

There are a few counts of this clonotype. The chain combines TRBV11-2 with TRBJ2-3, with TRBD2 identical over 11 bases. CDR3 length equals 16 residues. The V segment lost 2 bases and the J segment 5 bases; nucleotides outside the gene matches: 6. Germline loops: CDR1 SGHAT, CDR2 FQNNGV. CDR3 bases: TGTGCCAGCAGCTTAAATAGCGGGGGGGCCGTAGATACGCAGTATTTT. Translation: CASSLNSGGAVDTQYF.

CDR3 region: CASSWGRGDYGYTF. The CDR3 DNA follows: TGCGCCAGCAGCTGGGGACGCGGGGACTATGGCTACACCTTC. The chain links TRBV5-1 to TRBJ1-2, with a weak D call TRBD1 (5 bases). The germline V and J ends were trimmed by 3 bases and 3 bases, with 12 bases remaining between them. The length of the CDR3 is 14 residues. Germline CDR1 SGHRS, CDR2 YFSETQ.

This clonotype was seen more than once but under ten times. The chain employs TRBV27 and TRBJ1-1; D is possibly TRBD1 (6 bases). Germline V gives CDR1 MNHEY, CDR2 SMNVEV (reference sequence). The CDR3 runs 15 residues. V gave up 4 bases and J gave up 3 bases, with 15 bases separating them. CDR3 in amino acids: CASSSGEGFHTEAFF. The CDR3 DNA reads TGTGCCAGCAGTTCAGGGGAGGGCTTTCACACTGAAGCTTTCTTT.

The CDR3 region is CSARDPRGGGETQYF. In nucleotides, the CDR3 is TGCAGTGCTAGAGATCCGCGGGGTGGAGGGGAGACCCAGTACTTC. This sequence joins TRBV20-1 and TRBJ2-5, with a tentative D call TRBD2 (6 bases). The CDR3 spans 15 residues. V was trimmed by 0 bases and J by 5 bases, leaving 16 bases between them. The germline CDR1 and CDR2 sequences are DFQATT and SNEGSKA (reference sequence).

As to this clonotype: A much larger clone lies one base from this, so it may be a read error. This sequence joins TRBV4-3 and TRBJ2-7; tentatively, D is TRBD1 or TRBD2 (5 bases each). The CDR3 contains 14 residues. V gave up 0 bases and J gave up 6 bases, with 12 bases separating them. Germline lookup yields CDR1 LGHNA and CDR2 YSLEER. CDR3 sequence: CASSQDGGCGEQYF. The DNA for the CDR3 is TGCGCCAGCAGCCAAGATGGGGGTTGCGGCGAGCAGTACTTC.

This sequence joins TRBV6-2 or TRBV6-3 and TRBJ1-2, with a weak D call TRBD1 (6 bases). Looked up from germline, CDR1 is MNHEY and CDR2 is SVGEGT. V was clipped by 6 bases and J by 7 bases, with 18 bases between them. The CDR3 has 14 residues. CDR3: CASRLGHLSFGYTF. CDR3 bases: TGTGCCAGCAGGCTGGGACACCTTAGCTTTGGCTACACCTTC.

The chain uses TRBV2 and TRBJ2-5; perhaps TRBD2 as D (6 bases). The closer fit of TRBJ2-4 to the DNA end suggests the J call may be wrong. The CDR3 is made up of 15 amino acids. Germline CDR1 is SNHLY and CDR2 is FYNNEI. The CDR3 protein is CASSALATSQNIQYF. The CDR3 DNA sequence: TGTGCCAGCAGTGCACTAGCTACCTCCCAAAACATTCAGTACTTC.

The chain uses TRBV29-1 and TRBJ2-3; no clear D gene. CDR3 size: 12 residues. The germline V and J ends were trimmed by 4 bases and 1 base, with 6 bases remaining between them. From germline, CDR1 is SQVTM and CDR2 ANQGSEA. The CDR3: CSVVYGTDTQYF. The CDR3 nucleotides are TGCAGCGTTGTGTACGGCACAGATACGCAGTATTTT.

In this sample, this clonotype turned up a few times. This sequence joins TRBV6-1 and TRBJ1-1; unclear D gene. V shed 4 bases and J shed 3 bases, with 18 bases lying between them. This CDR3 spans 16 amino acids. In germline, CDR1 is MNHNS, CDR2 SASEGT. The CDR3 sequence is CASSGLGSGPDTEAFF. In nucleotides, the CDR3 is TGTGCCAGCAGTGGCTTGGGTTCGGGTCCGGACACTGAAGCTTTCTTT.

The count of this clonotype is one. This chain links TRBV30 with TRBJ1-2, with a possible D match to TRBD1 (5 bases). The V end lost 4 bases, the J end lost 4 bases, and 16 bases lay between the germline ends. The CDR3 spans 14 residues. Per the germline V gene, CDR1 is GTSNPN and CDR2 is SVGIG (reference sequence). The CDR3 DNA is TGTGCCTGGAACTCCGGGACGGGGCCCTATGGCTACACCTTC. It is translated as CAWNSGTGPYGYTF.

There are a few counts of this clonotype. The CDR3 sequence: CASSFVSVGEETQYF. The CDR3, as DNA: TGTGCCAGCAGCTTTGTTTCGGTGGGCGAAGAGACCCAGTACTTC. The chain recombines TRBV7-2 with TRBJ2-5; no clear D. CDR3 size: 15 residues. Trimming removed 3 bases from V and 3 bases from J, with 14 bases in between. Germline lookup yields CDR1 SGHTA and CDR2 FQGNSA.

This clonotype was picked up a small number of times. The rearrangement links TRBV20-1 to TRBJ2-5; 7 bases agree with TRBD1. V lost 1 base, J lost 1 base, and 15 bases stayed unmatched. Germline V CDR1 and CDR2: DFQATT, SNEGSKA (reference sequence). The CDR3 is made up of 18 amino acids. The CDR3 is CSARVYRGLIRAQETQYF. The CDR3 bases are TGCAGTGCTAGAGTCTACAGGGGATTGATCCGGGCCCAAGAGACCCAGTACTTC.

This chain connects TRBV5-6 to TRBJ1-2, with no clear D. The CDR3 consists of 15 residues. With 3 bases removed from V and 4 bases from J, the gap between germline ends came to 16 bases. Germline assignment: CDR1 SGHDT and CDR2 YYEEEE. CDR3 bases: TGTGCCAGCAGCTCTCTAAGCGGTCGCGGCTATGGCTACACCTTC. Protein product: CASSSLSGRGYGYTF.

This clonotype was seen at least ten times. The chain recombines TRBV7-9 with TRBJ2-3, with D perhaps matching TRBD1 (5 bases). Germline V gives CDR1 SEHNR, CDR2 FQNEAQ (reference sequence). This CDR3 spans 14 amino acids. V shed 3 bases and J shed 6 bases, with 13 bases lying between them. The DNA of the CDR3 is TGTGCCAGCAGCTTGGGGCGTCAGCTGGATACGCAGTATTTT. Translating it yields CASSLGRQLDTQYF.

The chain uses TRBV20-1 and TRBJ2-1; perhaps TRBD2 as D (6 bases). The length of the CDR3 is 15 residues. V was clipped by 1 base and J by 1 base, with 11 bases between them. Germline CDR1 DFQATT, CDR2 SNEGSKA (reference sequence). CDR3 sequence: CSARGGGRSYNEQFF. The CDR3 region has the DNA TGCAGTGCTAGAGGGGGAGGTAGGTCCTACAATGAGCAGTTCTTC.

This sequence joins TRBV4-3 and TRBJ1-1; D is undetermined. Deletions cut 4 bases from V and 1 base from J, with 22 bases between. Germline values: CDR1 LGHNA, CDR2 YSLEER. CDR3 length equals 18 residues. In DNA, the CDR3 is TGCGCCAGCAGCCCAACAATCGGAGAGGCCCTTTCGAACACTGAAGCTTTCTTT. Translating it yields CASSPTIGEALSNTEAFF.

The V and J genes are TRBV2 and TRBJ2-7; D gene ambiguous. V was clipped by 8 bases and J by 1 base, with 9 bases between them. The CDR3 covers 12 residues. In germline, CDR1 is SNHLY, CDR2 FYNNEI. In DNA form, the CDR3 reads TGTGCCAGCCGCGGTGTTTCCTACGAGCAGTACTTC. This codes for CASRGVSYEQYF. The variable domain in full, with the rest retrieved from reference TRBV2 and TRBJ2-7, is EPEVTQTPSHQVTQMGQEVILRCVPISNHLYFYWYRQILGQKVEFLVSFYNNEISEKSEIFDDQFSVERPDGSNFTLKIRSTKLEDSAMYFCASRGVSYEQYFGPGTRLTVT.